These T cell receptor beta chains were read from a single sample in a study of OX40 agonist ivuxolimab in advanced cancers. Generated by immunoSEQ multiplex PCR, the TCRdb table keeps only in-frame clones and is missing some. Of 65,000 to 90,000 clones in the sample, about 82% were seen once. Sequencing used CD4+ or CD8+ T cells sorted from blood, obtained in a trial of the OX40 agonist ivuxolimab. These receptors came from an adult with an advanced solid tumor such as melanoma, head and neck, liver or kidney cancer. CDR3s include the opening cysteine and the closing phenylalanine or tryptophan. A D gene is named only where the DNA matches it firmly. Not every row has a clone size; where given, it reads once, few, many or a size class.

>TRBJ2-2|TRBV11-2|NA|NA
TGTGCCAGCAGCTTCCGCCCGACAGAACCCGGGGAGCTGTTTTTT
CASSFRPTEPGELFF
>TRBJ1-1|TRBV27|NA|few
TGTGCCAGCAGTGAGTACTTGGGGAACACTGAAGCTTTCTTT
CASSEYLGNTEAFF
>TRBJ2-7|TRBV5-8|NA|NA
TGTGCCAGCAGCTTGGAACTCCGGGGCCAGGAGTACTTC
CASSLELRGQEYF
>TRBJ2-6|TRBV2|NA|NA
TGTGCCAGCAGTGAACGCGCCTCTGGGGCCAACGTCCTGACTTTC
CASSERASGANVLTF
>TRBJ1-1|TRBV5-1|NA|NA
TGCGCCAGCAGCAGAAATACAGTGGACACTGAAGCTTTCTTT
CASSRNTVDTEAFF
>TRBJ1-3|TRBV6-6|TRBD1|NA
TGTGCCACCCGTGACAGGGGTGGCTCTGGAAACACCATATATTTT
CATRDRGGSGNTIYF
>TRBJ1-1|TRBV4-2|TRBD1|NA
TGTGCCAGCAGCCCGCGGGACAGGGGGCCTCGTTTCGGCACTGAAGCTTTCTTT
CASSPRDRGPRFGTEAFF
>TRBJ2-7|TRBV7-2|NA|NA
TGTGCCAGCAGCATCCTCGGGCTTCAGTACTTC
CASSILGLQYF
>TRBJ1-3|TRBV6-5|TRBD1|once
TGTGCCAGCAGCCTTGGACAGGGTTTGGGGTTTGGGGATTTT
CASSLGQGLGFGDF
>TRBJ2-7|TRBV11-2|TRBD2|NA
TGTGCCAGCAGCCACAACGGGGGGGCCTACGAGCAGTACTTC
CASSHNGGAYEQYF
>TRBJ1-6|TRBV7-2|TRBD1|few
TGTGCCAGCAGCTTCGGACAGGCGGCTAGGACCCTCCACTTT
CASSFGQAARTLHF
>TRBJ2-7|TRBV19|NA|NA
TGTGCCAGTGAGGACCCATGGCCCCCCTACGAGCAGTACTTC
CASEDPWPPYEQYF
>TRBJ1-3|TRBV7-6|NA|few
TGTGCCAGCAGCTTAGAGCTGTTAAGCTCTGGAAACACCATATATTTT
CASSLELLSSGNTIYF
>TRBJ1-6|TRBV2|NA|NA
TGTGCCAGCTCCCTCAGTGGGCGGGTTGGAAATTCACCCCTCCACTTT
CASSLSGRVGNSPLHF
>TRBJ2-1|TRBV4-2|NA|NA
TGTGCCAGCAGCTACGCAATCTCTGACAGGTCGTTGATTTACAATGAGCAGTTCTTC
CASSYAISDRSLIYNEQFF
>TRBJ2-7|TRBV7-6|NA|NA
TGTGCCAGCAGCCAACGGGGCTACGAGCAGTACTTC
CASSQRGYEQYF
>TRBJ1-2|TRBV27|NA|NA
TGTGCCAGCAGTGGGAGGGACTATGGCTACACCTTC
CASSGRDYGYTF
>TRBJ1-6|TRBV19|NA|NA
TGTGCCAGTAGTATAGCTGGCAGGCAAAATTCACCCCTCCACTTT
CASSIAGRQNSPLHF
>TRBJ1-2|TRBV19|NA|NA
TGTGCCAGTAGTCCCCTCGGTGGGGGGATGCTCTATGGCTACACCTTC
CASSPLGGGMLYGYTF
>TRBJ2-2|TRBV18|NA|once
TGTGCCAGCTCCCCTGGCAGCCAGGCCACCGGGGAGCTGTTTTTT
CASSPGSQATGELFF
>TRBJ1-6|TRBV6-1|NA|NA
TGTGCCAGCAGTGAAAGGGTGGTTGGGGATAATTCACCCCTCCACTTT
CASSERVVGDNSPLHF
>TRBJ1-5|TRBV6-6|TRBD1|NA
TGTGCCAGCAGTTACTCCGGACAGGATAGCAATCAGCCCCAGCATTTT
CASSYSGQDSNQPQHF
>TRBJ1-3|TRBV5-6|NA|NA
TGTGCCAGCAGCTTGTTGTTCCAGGCTGGAAACACCATATATTTT
CASSLLFQAGNTIYF
>TRBJ1-4|TRBV7-2|TRBD1|NA
TGTGCCAGCAGCCCGCCAGGACAGGGGCCTAATGAAAAACTGTTTTTT
CASSPPGQGPNEKLFF
>TRBJ1-3|TRBV9|NA|NA
TGTGCCAGCAGCGGGCCACAGGGAGCCGGAAACACCATATATTTT
CASSGPQGAGNTIYF
>TRBJ1-3|TRBV19|TRBD1|NA
TGTGCCAGTAGTACGGGACAGGGTCCTGGAAACACCATATATTTT
CASSTGQGPGNTIYF
>TRBJ2-7|TRBV10-3|NA|NA
TGTGCCATCACCTCCTCGGACGGTGGACTGGAGCAGTACTTC
CAITSSDGGLEQYF
>TRBJ2-2|TRBV5-5|TRBD1|NA
TGTGCCAGCACTAACCATATGGGACAGGGGTTGTCCGGGGAGCTGTTTTTT
CASTNHMGQGLSGELFF